The 25 T cell receptor beta chains below all came from one sample that was sequenced in a study of graft-versus-host responses after intestinal transplantation. The method was immunoSEQ multiplex PCR; TCRdb's version includes in-frame clones alone and lacks a portion of them. The table includes around 14,000 clones, about 30% detected once. Plates contained approximately 200,000 CFSE-labeled responder cells and approximately 200,000 irradiated, violet-dye-labeled stimulator cells. The material was alloreactive CD8+ T cells from a mixed lymphocyte reaction culture, obtained before intestinal transplant. The sample's subset: CFSE-low proliferating T cells sorted from approximately six-day pre-transplant mixed lymphocyte reaction (GvH or HvG direction). All receptors come from a human patient who received an intestinal transplant.

This chain links TRBV4-3 with TRBJ1-4, with D maybe TRBD1 (6 bases). Trimming pared 0 bases from V and 4 bases from J, leaving 15 bases between. The germline gives CDR1 LGHNA, CDR2 YSLEER. The CDR3 is 17 residues long. The DNA for the CDR3 is TGCGCCAGCAGCCAAGATTTGCTCTGGACAGTTAATGAAAAACTGTTTTTT. It codes for CASSQDLLWTVNEKLFF.

This clone is labeled medium-sized (0.01 to 0.1%). The V and J genes are TRBV2 and TRBJ1-2; the match to TRBD1 covers 9 bases. The ends lost 4 bases at V and 1 base at J; junction bases unmatched: 4. Germline-derived CDR1 and CDR2 are SNHLY and FYNNEI. The length of the CDR3 is 15 residues. The CDR3 DNA reads as TGTGCCAGCAGTGGACAGGGGGTATTTAACTATGGCTACACCTTC. Encoded protein: CASSGQGVFNYGYTF.

The chain recombines TRBV4-1 with TRBJ1-2; D might be TRBD1 (6 bases). The germline V gene encodes CDR1 MGHRA and CDR2 YSYEKL. Trimming left V 3 bases short and J 2 bases short, with 13 bases between. The CDR3 extends over 15 amino acids. The CDR3 loop is CASSHLQGSNYGYTF. CDR3 nucleotides: TGCGCCAGCAGCCACCTACAGGGCTCGAACTATGGCTACACCTTC.

This clone was seen more than once but under ten times. The V gene is TRBV4-3, the J gene TRBJ2-7; 9 bases map to TRBD2. Unmatched junction bases numbered 7, after V lost 0 bases and J lost 4 bases. The CDR3 covers 16 residues. Per germline, CDR1 LGHNA and CDR2 YSLEER. The CDR3 region is CASSQDAGGGAYEQYF. The CDR3 DNA reads TGCGCCAGCAGCCAAGACGCGGGCGGGGGGGCTTACGAGCAGTACTTC.

This clone was counted only a few times. The J gene is TRBJ2-7, the V gene TRBV7-9; D is perhaps TRBD1 (7 bases). V lost 4 bases and J 0 bases, leaving 13 bases between the germline ends. This CDR3 comprises 15 residues. Germline-derived CDR1 and CDR2 are SEHNR and FQNEAQ (reference sequence). The CDR3 loop is CASSSSGGLSYEQYF. CDR3 sequence (DNA): TGTGCCAGCAGCTCTTCAGGGGGACTCTCCTACGAGCAGTACTTC.

This clone was detected only a few times. The DNA is left out, because the CDR3 cannot be placed on it with certainty; the CDR3 is given as TCRdb lists it. The CDR3 loop reads CASSLFGPGETIYF. The rearrangement links TRBV5-8 to TRBJ1-3; TRBD1 is the table's D call and was not checked against the DNA. CDR1 SGHTS and CDR2 YDEGEE come from the germline V gene. Including both end residues, the CDR3 is 14 amino acids long.

There are a few counts of this clone. The chain employs TRBV29-1 and TRBJ1-5; TRBD1 matches 7 bases. Germline CDR1 and CDR2: SQVTM and ANQGSEA. V lost 3 bases and J lost 6; bases outside the gene matches: 5. This CDR3 contains 13 residues. CDR3 nucleotides: TGCAGCGTTGATATGGGGGACAGTCAGCCCCAGCATTTT. Its protein is CSVDMGDSQPQHF.

This clone was detected a few times. This chain uses TRBV7-9 with TRBJ1-2; possibly TRBD1 for D (6 bases). V gave up 6 bases and J gave up 4 bases, with 18 bases separating them. The CDR3 loop spans 15 amino acids. Germline V CDR1 and CDR2: SEHNR, FQNEAQ (reference sequence). CDR3 nucleotide sequence: TGTGCCAGCAGTCTTATAATGGACAGCACCTATGGCTACACCTTC. This sequence encodes CASSLIMDSTYGYTF. Complete variable domain (other parts from reference TRBV7-9 and TRBJ1-2): DTGVSQNPRHKITKRGQNVTFRCDPISEHNRLYWYRQTLGQGPEFLTYFQNEAQLEKSRLLSDRFSAERPKGSFSTLEIQRTEQGDSAMYLCASSLIMDSTYGYTFGSGTRLTVV.

This clone was found a few times. The genes are TRBV18 and TRBJ2-1; D may be TRBD1 (6 bases). Germline-derived CDR1 and CDR2 are KGHSH and LQKENI. V shed 4 bases and J shed 5 bases, with 9 bases lying between them. This CDR3 is 13 amino acids long. The CDR3 bases are TGTGCCAGCTCACGGTGGGACAACAATGAGCAGTTCTTC. Encoded protein: CASSRWDNNEQFF.

This chain joins TRBV9 and TRBJ2-5; 8 bases are a match to TRBD1. V shed 7 bases, J shed 11 bases, and the junction held 19 bases outside the gene matches. This CDR3 comprises 15 residues. Germline V lookup: CDR1 SGDLS, CDR2 YYNGEE. CDR3 DNA sequence: TGTGCCAGCCTCCCTCGACAGGGGAAAAGGTTAGAGCAGTACTTC. Its protein product is CASLPRQGKRLEQYF.

The sample holds a few counts of this clone. J is TRBJ2-1 and V is TRBV11-3; 10 bases agree with TRBD2. Unmatched junction bases numbered 11, after V lost 6 bases and J lost 6 bases. The length of the CDR3 is 16 residues. Per the germline V gene, CDR1 is SGHNT and CDR2 is YENEEA. The CDR3 region has the DNA TGTGCCAGCAGACCCTTACTAGCGGGAACTACCAATGAGCAGTTCTTC. Protein: CASRPLLAGTTNEQFF. Full variable domain (missing parts from reference TRBV11-3 and TRBJ2-1): EAGVVQSPRYKIIEKKQPVAFWCNPISGHNTLYWYLQNLGQGPELLIRYENEEAVDDSQLPKDRFSAERLKGVDSTLKIQPAELGDSAVYLCASRPLLAGTTNEQFFGPGTRLTVL.

This clone showed up just once. This chain uses TRBV29-1 with TRBJ1-4; D is uncertain. Germline V CDR1 and CDR2: SQVTM, ANQGSEA. V was trimmed by 1 base and J by 5 bases, leaving 8 bases between them. The CDR3 has 13 residues. CDR3 nucleotide sequence: TGCAGCGTTGAAGCAGGCGAGAATGAAAAACTGTTTTTT. Translation gives CSVEAGENEKLFF.

The genes are TRBV27 and TRBJ2-1; the match to TRBD2 covers 9 bases. V shed 3 bases, J shed 7 bases, and the junction held 4 bases outside the gene matches. This CDR3 has 14 residues. Germline assignment: CDR1 MNHEY and CDR2 SMNVEV (reference sequence). DNA of the CDR3: TGTGCCAGCAGTTTGAGGCTAGCGGGGAATGAGCAGTTCTTC. Its protein is CASSLRLAGNEQFF.

This clone occurred a few times. The chain carries TRBV30 and TRBJ2-7; 10 bases agree with TRBD1. Trimming at V came to 3 bases and at J to 6 bases, leaving 5 bases not matched to a gene. CDR1 and CDR2 from the germline V gene are GTSNPN and SVGIG (reference sequence). CDR3 length: 13 residues. Written as DNA, the CDR3 is TGTGCCTGGAGCGCCGGGACAGGGGCCGAGCAGTACTTC. Amino acid sequence: CAWSAGTGAEQYF.

This rearrangement joins TRBV19 to TRBJ1-1, with no clear D. The CDR3 has 12 amino acids. V shed 8 bases and J shed 2 bases, with 9 bases lying between them. CDR1 and CDR2 (germline): LNHDA, SQIVND (reference sequence). The CDR3 here is CASQAGNTEAFF. Written as DNA, the CDR3 is TGTGCCAGTCAGGCGGGCAACACTGAAGCTTTCTTT.

The chain joins TRBV11-1 to TRBJ2-1, with a weak D call TRBD1 (6 bases). CDR3 length equals 16 residues. Trimming left V 1 base short and J 0 bases short, with 10 bases between. Germline loops: CDR1 SGHAT, CDR2 FQDESV (reference sequence). CDR3 residues: CASSLERGSSYNEQFF. The CDR3 DNA sequence: TGTGCCAGCAGCTTAGAGAGGGGGAGCTCCTACAATGAGCAGTTCTTC.

This sequence joins TRBV11-2 and TRBJ2-7, with 11 bases aligning to TRBD1. The CDR3 has 16 amino acids. With 2 bases clipped from V and 5 bases from J, the junction kept 8 bases outside the gene matches. The germline V gene has CDR1 SGHAT and CDR2 FQNNGV. This CDR3 is CASSLIFGQGADEQYF. In DNA, the CDR3 is TGTGCCAGCAGCTTAATTTTTGGACAGGGGGCTGACGAGCAGTACTTC.

This clone was detected only a few times. CDR3 sequence (DNA): TGTGCCAGCAGCTCGGCAGGAAGCAAAGAGACCCAGTACTTC. Translating it yields CASSSAGSKETQYF. The chain recombines TRBV5-6 with TRBJ2-5; D is ambiguous. In germline, CDR1 is SGHDT, CDR2 YYEEEE. V lost 3 bases and J 3 bases, leaving 12 bases between the germline ends. The CDR3 contains 14 residues. Full variable domain (remainder filled in from reference TRBV5-6 and TRBJ2-5): DAGVTQSPTHLIKTRGQQVTLRCSPKSGHDTVSWYQQALGQGPQFIFQYYEEEERQRGNFPDRFSGHQFPNYSSELNVNALLLGDSALYLCASSSAGSKETQYFGPGTRLLVL.

This clone has only one observation. The rearrangement joins TRBV18 to TRBJ2-7, with 8 bases lining up with TRBD1. V was pared by 3 bases and J by 3 bases, with 7 bases of the junction left unmatched. This CDR3 contains 15 residues. Germline V gene data show CDR1 as KGHSH and CDR2 as LQKENI. As DNA, the CDR3 is TGTGCCAGCTCACCGTTCAGGGGGCAGCACTACGAGCAGTACTTC. Its protein is CASSPFRGQHYEQYF.

This chain connects TRBV30 to TRBJ2-3; D might be TRBD2 (6 bases). The CDR3 runs to 13 residues. In germline, CDR1 is GTSNPN, CDR2 SVGIG (reference sequence). The V end lost 1 base, the J end lost 4 bases, and 9 bases lay between the germline ends. The CDR3 nucleotides read TGTGCCTGGAGTGGAGTAGCGGCAGATACGCAGTATTTT. It translates to CAWSGVAADTQYF.

This clone was detected only a few times. The CDR3 DNA sequence: TGCGCCAGCAGCTTACTAGCGGGGGGGCCTAGCAATGAGCAGTTCTTC. This gives the protein CASSLLAGGPSNEQFF. This rearrangement joins TRBV5-1 to TRBJ2-1; 13 bases map to TRBD2. Germline V gene lookup returns CDR1 SGHRS and CDR2 YFSETQ. The CDR3 is 16 amino acids. The J segment lost 6 bases and the V segment lost 2 bases, leaving 5 bases of the junction unmatched.

This clone occurred a few times. The chain joins TRBV19 to TRBJ2-3; D remains ambiguous. Per the germline V gene, CDR1 is LNHDA and CDR2 is SQIVND (reference sequence). The CDR3 contains 15 residues. Between the trimmed V and J ends, which lost 1 base and 2 bases, there was a span of 10 bases. This CDR3 is CASSIGAGFTDTQYF. The CDR3, as DNA: TGTGCCAGTAGTATAGGGGCAGGATTCACAGATACGCAGTATTTT.

This chain links TRBV6-5 with TRBJ1-4; D might be TRBD1 (5 bases). Germline V CDR1 and CDR2: MNHEY, SVGAGI. The CDR3 has 12 amino acids. V was cut by 4 bases and J by 12 bases, with 12 bases left in between. Here the CDR3 reads CASSSPTGELFF. Here the CDR3 DNA reads TGTGCCAGCAGTTCTCCTACAGGTGAACTGTTTTTT.

Relative to its sample, this clone is medium-sized. The chain carries TRBV5-6 and TRBJ2-1; 7 bases line up with TRBD1. The CDR3 length is 13 residues. Losses at the gene ends were 3 bases for V and 5 bases for J; bases not matched to a gene: 2. Germline CDR1 SGHDT, CDR2 YYEEEE. The CDR3 DNA follows: TGTGCCAGCAGCTCACAGGGGAACAATGAGCAGTTCTTC. It yields the protein CASSSQGNNEQFF.

This clone has only one observation. This chain joins TRBV7-2 and TRBJ2-7, with TRBD1 matching over 7 bases. CDR1 and CDR2 (germline): SGHTA, FQGNSA. Trimming took 2 bases from V and 1 from J; bases not matched to a gene: 2. The CDR3 length is 14 residues. DNA of the CDR3: TGTGCCAGCAGCTTACTGGACAGGTCCTACGAGCAGTACTTC. The encoded protein is CASSLLDRSYEQYF.